This T cell receptor beta chain came from a study of T cell responses to AZD1222 COVID-19 vaccine. Repertoires were generated with immunoSEQ multiplex PCR, while TCRdb's copy carries only in-frame clones and drops some. The sample lists about 140,000 clones; more than 80% were seen once. Study results and caveats: Elevations in Spike-specific TCR breadth and depth followed administration of two AZD1222 doses.

Germline lookup yields CDR1 SGHNT and CDR2 YYREEE (reference sequence). V gave up 4 bases and J gave up 1 base; unmatched junction bases: 4. This CDR3 has 14 residues. Concerning this clone itself: Its antigen remains unidentified.

The source material was peripheral blood, sampled on day 0 of AZD1222 vaccination. The origin of this receptor is an adult in good health. The V gene is TRBV5-4, the J gene TRBJ1-1, with 7 bases aligning to TRBD1. DNA for the CDR3: TGTGCCAGCAGCAGAGGGACAGCGAACACTGAAGCTTTCTTT. Encoded protein: CASSRGTANTEAFF.